These T cell receptor beta chains were read from a single sample in a study of blood T cell repertoires in COVID-19. Only in-frame clones appear in the TCRdb table, and some are missing; sequencing was by immunoSEQ multiplex PCR. Seen here are 100,000 to 150,000 clones, 69% observed once, and the top ten hold approximately 2.3%. Sequenced: peripheral blood. Receptors were obtained from a woman between 70 and 85 years old with acute or convalescent COVID-19. Each CDR3 is given with its conserved first and last residue. A D gene is named only where the DNA matches it firmly. Expanded clones are given a class, and other clones once, few, many or no size at all.

clone_size j_call v_call d_call cdr3_nt cdr3_aa
NA TRBJ1-5 TRBV2 NA TGTGCCAGCAGTGACCCGGGGAGACAGCCCCAGCATTTT CASSDPGRQPQHF
NA TRBJ2-1 TRBV6-5 NA TGTGCCTCGTGGAAGGGGGAGGGATCCTACAATGAGCAGTTCTTC CASWKGEGSYNEQFF
many TRBJ1-2 TRBV18 NA TGTGCCAGCTCACCACGGGAGGAACTTAACTATGGCTACACCTTC CASSPREELNYGYTF
once TRBJ2-7 TRBV18 NA TGTGCCAGCTCACCGGTTCAGGGGCCCTACGAGCAGTACTTC CASSPVQGPYEQYF
NA TRBJ2-3 TRBV6-1 NA TGTGCCAGCAGTGACGGGAGCACAGATACGCAGTATTTT CASSDGSTDTQYF
NA TRBJ2-7 TRBV4-2 NA TGTGCCAGCAGCCAAGATCGGGACGAGGGGGCCTACGAGCAGTACTTC CASSQDRDEGAYEQYF
NA TRBJ2-7 TRBV11-2 NA TGTGCCAGCTCTAGGGGCTCCTACGAGCAGTACTTC CASSRGSYEQYF
NA TRBJ2-3 TRBV10-1 TRBD2 TGCGCCAGCAGTGAGTCGGGCCTAGCGGGGTCCACAGATACGCAGTATTTT CASSESGLAGSTDTQYF
NA TRBJ2-5 TRBV2 NA TGTGCCAGCGGTTCGAGGAGCGGCTCAGAGACCCAGTACTTC CASGSRSGSETQYF
NA TRBJ1-6 TRBV7-8 NA TGTGCCAGCAGCTTAGGCTGGGGAGCCACCCTCCACTTT CASSLGWGATLHF
NA TRBJ1-6 TRBV19 TRBD1 TGTGCCAGTAGTATGGACAGGGGGCGTGGGAATTCACCCCTCCACTTT CASSMDRGRGNSPLHF